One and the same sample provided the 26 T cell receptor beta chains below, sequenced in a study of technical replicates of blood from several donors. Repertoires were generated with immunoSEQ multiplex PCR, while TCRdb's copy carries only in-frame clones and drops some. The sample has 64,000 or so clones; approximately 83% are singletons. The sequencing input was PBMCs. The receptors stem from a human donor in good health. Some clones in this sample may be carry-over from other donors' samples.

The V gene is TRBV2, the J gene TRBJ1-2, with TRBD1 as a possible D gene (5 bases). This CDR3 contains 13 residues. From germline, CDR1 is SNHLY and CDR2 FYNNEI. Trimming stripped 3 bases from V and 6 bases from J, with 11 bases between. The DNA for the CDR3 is TGTGCCAGCAGTGAGGGGGGGAGGGATGGCTACACCTTC. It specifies CASSEGGRDGYTF.

DNA of the CDR3: TGCGCCAGCAGACCAGGGGGCGGGGGCACTGAAGCTTTCTTT. Its protein product is CASRPGGGGTEAFF. The gene calls are TRBV5-1 and TRBJ1-1, with 8 bases lining up with TRBD1. Germline CDR1 SGHRS, CDR2 YFSETQ. Trimming removed 5 bases from V and 4 bases from J; junction bases left unmatched: 7. The CDR3 sequence is 14 residues long. Supplemented by reference TRBV5-1 and TRBJ1-1, the full variable domain reads KAGVTQTPRYLIKTRGQQVTLSCSPISGHRSVSWYQQTPGQGLQFLFEYFSETQRNKGNFPGRFSGRQFSNSRSEMNVSTLELGDSALYLCASRPGGGGTEAFFGQGTRLTVV.

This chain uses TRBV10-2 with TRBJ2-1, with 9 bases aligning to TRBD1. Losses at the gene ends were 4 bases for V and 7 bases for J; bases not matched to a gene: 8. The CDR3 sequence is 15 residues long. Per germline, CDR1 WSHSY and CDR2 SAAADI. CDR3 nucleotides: TGCGCCAGCAGTGCTGGGGACAGGGCAGGGAATGAGCAGTTCTTC. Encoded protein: CASSAGDRAGNEQFF.

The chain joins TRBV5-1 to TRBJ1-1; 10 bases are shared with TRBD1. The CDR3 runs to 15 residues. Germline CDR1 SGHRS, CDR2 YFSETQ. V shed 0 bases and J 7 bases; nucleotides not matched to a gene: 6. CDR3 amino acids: CASSLAGQGLGEAFF. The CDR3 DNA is TGCGCCAGCAGCTTGGCGGGACAGGGGCTGGGTGAAGCTTTCTTT.

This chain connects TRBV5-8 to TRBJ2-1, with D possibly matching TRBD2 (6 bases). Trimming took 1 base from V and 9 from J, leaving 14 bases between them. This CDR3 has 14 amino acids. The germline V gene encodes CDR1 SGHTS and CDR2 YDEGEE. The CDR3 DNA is TGTGCCAGCAGCTTGTCCCAACGGGGGAGTGAGCAGTTCTTC. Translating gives CASSLSQRGSEQFF.

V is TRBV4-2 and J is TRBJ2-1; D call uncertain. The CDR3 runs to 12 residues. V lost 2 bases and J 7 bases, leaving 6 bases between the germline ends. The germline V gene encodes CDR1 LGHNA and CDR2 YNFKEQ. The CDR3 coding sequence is TGTGCCAGCAGCCAATTGCGAAATGAGCAGTTCTTC. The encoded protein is CASSQLRNEQFF.

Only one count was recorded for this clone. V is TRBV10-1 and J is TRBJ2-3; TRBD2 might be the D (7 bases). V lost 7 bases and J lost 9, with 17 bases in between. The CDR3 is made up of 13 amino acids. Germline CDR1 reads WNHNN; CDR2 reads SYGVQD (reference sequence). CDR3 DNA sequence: TGCGCCAGCAAAAGGGCGGGGGCAGGGACGCAGTATTTT. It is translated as CASKRAGAGTQYF.

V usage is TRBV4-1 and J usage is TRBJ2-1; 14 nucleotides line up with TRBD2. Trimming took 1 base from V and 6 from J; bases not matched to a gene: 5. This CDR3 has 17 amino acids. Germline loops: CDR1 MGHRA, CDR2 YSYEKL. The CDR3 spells CASSQGAGLAGVNEQFF. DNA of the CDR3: TGCGCCAGCAGCCAAGGGGCGGGACTAGCGGGAGTCAATGAGCAGTTCTTC.

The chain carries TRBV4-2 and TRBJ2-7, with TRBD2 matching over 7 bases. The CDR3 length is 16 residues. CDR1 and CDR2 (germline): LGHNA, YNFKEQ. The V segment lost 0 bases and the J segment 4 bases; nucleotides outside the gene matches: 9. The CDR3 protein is CASSQELTSQWYEQYF. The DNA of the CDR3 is TGTGCCAGCAGCCAAGAATTGACTAGCCAGTGGTACGAGCAGTACTTC.

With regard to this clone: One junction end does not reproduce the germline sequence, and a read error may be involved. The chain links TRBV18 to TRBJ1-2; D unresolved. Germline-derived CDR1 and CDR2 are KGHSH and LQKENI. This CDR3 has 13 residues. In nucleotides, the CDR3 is TGTGCCAGCTCCCCACGCGAAGTCTATGGCTACACCTTC. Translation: CASSPREVYGYTF.

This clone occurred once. In DNA, the CDR3 is TGTGCCAGTAGTATCTCCGGGAGGGCCGGTGAGCAGTTCTTC. It translates to CASSISGRAGEQFF. This chain joins TRBV19 and TRBJ2-1; 8 bases match TRBD2. This CDR3 is built from 14 residues. Looked up from germline, CDR1 is LNHDA and CDR2 is SQIVND (reference sequence). V shed 3 bases, J shed 9 bases, and the junction held 7 bases outside the gene matches.

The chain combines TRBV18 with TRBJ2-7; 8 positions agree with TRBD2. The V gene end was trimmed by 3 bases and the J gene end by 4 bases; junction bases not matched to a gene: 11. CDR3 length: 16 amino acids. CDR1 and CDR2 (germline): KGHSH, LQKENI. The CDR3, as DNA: TGTGCCAGCTCACCCTCGACCCGGACTAGCCGATACGAGCAGTACTTC. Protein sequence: CASSPSTRTSRYEQYF.

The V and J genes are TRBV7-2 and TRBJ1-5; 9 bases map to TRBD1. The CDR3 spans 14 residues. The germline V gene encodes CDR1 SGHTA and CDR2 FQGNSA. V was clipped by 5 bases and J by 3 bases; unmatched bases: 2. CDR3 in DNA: TGTGCCAGCAGCGGACAGGGGATCAATCAGCCCCAGCATTTT. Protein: CASSGQGINQPQHF. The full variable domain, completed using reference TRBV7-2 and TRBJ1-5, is GAGVSQSPSNKVTEKGKDVELRCDPISGHTALYWYRQSLGQGLEFLIYFQGNSAPDKSGLPSDRFSAERTGGSVSTLTIQRTQQEDSAVYLCASSGQGINQPQHFGDGTRLSIL.

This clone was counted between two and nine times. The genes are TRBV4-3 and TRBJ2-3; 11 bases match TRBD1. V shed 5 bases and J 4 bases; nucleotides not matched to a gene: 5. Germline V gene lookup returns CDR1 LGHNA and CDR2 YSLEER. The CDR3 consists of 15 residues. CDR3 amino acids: CASSRGQGEADTQYF. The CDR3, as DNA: TGCGCCAGCAGCAGGGGACAGGGGGAAGCAGATACGCAGTATTTT.

The DNA of the CDR3 is TGCAGCGTTGGACTAGCGGTCCAAGAGACCCAGTACTTC. Encoded protein: CSVGLAVQETQYF. V usage is TRBV29-1 and J usage is TRBJ2-5; 9 bases are shared with TRBD2. CDR1 and CDR2 from the germline V gene are SQVTM and ANQGSEA. The V gene end was trimmed by 4 bases and the J gene end by 1 base; junction bases not matched to a gene: 1. The CDR3 sequence is 13 residues long.

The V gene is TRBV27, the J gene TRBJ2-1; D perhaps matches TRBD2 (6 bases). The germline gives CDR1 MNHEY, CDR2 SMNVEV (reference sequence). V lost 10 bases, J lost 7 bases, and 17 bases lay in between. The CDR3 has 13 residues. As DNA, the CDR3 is TGTGCCATCTCGGAGTATGGAGGGAATGAGCAGTTCTTC. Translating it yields CAISEYGGNEQFF.

CDR3 amino acids: CASSQGTLGSAYEQYF. The CDR3 DNA is TGCGCCAGCAGCCAAGGGACGCTCGGGAGCGCCTACGAGCAGTACTTC. The V call is TRBV4-1, the J call TRBJ2-7, with D possibly matching TRBD2 (6 bases). Germline V gives CDR1 MGHRA, CDR2 YSYEKL. Between the trimmed V and J ends, which lost 1 base and 2 bases, there was a span of 15 bases. The CDR3 length is 16 residues.

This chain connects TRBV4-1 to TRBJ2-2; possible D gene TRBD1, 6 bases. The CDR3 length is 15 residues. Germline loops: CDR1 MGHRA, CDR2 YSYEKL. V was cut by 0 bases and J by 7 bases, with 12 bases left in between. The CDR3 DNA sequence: TGCGCCAGCAGCCAAGATGCAGGGGATTTCGGGGAGCTGTTTTTT. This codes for CASSQDAGDFGELFF.

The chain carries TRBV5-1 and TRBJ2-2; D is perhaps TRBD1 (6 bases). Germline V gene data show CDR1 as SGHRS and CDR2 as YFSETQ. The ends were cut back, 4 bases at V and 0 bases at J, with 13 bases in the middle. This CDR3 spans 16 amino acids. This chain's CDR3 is CASSPSDSSNTGELFF. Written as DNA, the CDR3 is TGCGCCAGCAGCCCCTCGGACAGCTCGAACACCGGGGAGCTGTTTTTT.

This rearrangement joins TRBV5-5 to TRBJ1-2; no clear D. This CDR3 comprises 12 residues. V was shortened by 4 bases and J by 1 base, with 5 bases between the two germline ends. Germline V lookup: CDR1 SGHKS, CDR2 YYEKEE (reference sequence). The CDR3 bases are TGTGCCAGCAGCGCGAGTAACTATGGCTACACCTTC. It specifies CASSASNYGYTF.

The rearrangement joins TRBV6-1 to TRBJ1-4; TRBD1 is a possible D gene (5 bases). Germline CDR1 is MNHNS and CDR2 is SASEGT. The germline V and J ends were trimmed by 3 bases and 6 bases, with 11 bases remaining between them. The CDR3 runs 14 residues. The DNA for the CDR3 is TGTGCCAGCAGTGAGCAGGGTCGGGATGAAAAACTGTTTTTT. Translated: CASSEQGRDEKLFF.

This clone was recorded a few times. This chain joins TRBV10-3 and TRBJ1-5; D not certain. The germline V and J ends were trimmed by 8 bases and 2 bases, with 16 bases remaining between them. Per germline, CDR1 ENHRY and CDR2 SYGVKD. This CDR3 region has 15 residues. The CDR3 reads CAIGADRSRNQPQHF. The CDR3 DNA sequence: TGTGCCATCGGAGCAGACCGATCTCGCAATCAGCCCCAGCATTTT.

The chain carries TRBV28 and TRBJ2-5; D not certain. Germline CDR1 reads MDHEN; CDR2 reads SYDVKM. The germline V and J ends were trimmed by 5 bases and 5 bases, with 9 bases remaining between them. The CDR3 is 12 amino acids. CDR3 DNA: TGTGCCAGCAGTCCCGGTTCCGAGACCCAGTACTTC. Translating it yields CASSPGSETQYF.

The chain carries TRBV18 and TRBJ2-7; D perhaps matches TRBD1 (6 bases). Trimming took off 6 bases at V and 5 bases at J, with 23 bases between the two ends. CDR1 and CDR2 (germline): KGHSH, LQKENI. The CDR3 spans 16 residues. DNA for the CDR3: TGTGCCAGCTCCCCCGAGACGACGGCCAGGGGACACGAGCAGTACTTC. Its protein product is CASSPETTARGHEQYF.

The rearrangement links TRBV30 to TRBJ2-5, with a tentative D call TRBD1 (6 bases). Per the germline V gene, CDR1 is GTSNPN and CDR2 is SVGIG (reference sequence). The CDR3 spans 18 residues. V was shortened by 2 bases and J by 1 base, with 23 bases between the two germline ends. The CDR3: CAWSPIPRTVRPQETQYF. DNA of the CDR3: TGTGCCTGGAGTCCTATCCCCCGGACAGTCCGACCCCAAGAGACCCAGTACTTC.

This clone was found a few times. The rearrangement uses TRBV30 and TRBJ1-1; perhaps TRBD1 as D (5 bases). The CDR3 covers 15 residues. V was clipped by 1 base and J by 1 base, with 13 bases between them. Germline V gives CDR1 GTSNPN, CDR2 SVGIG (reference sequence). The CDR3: CAWSGQIVSNTEAFF. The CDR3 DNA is TGTGCCTGGAGTGGACAGATAGTATCGAACACTGAAGCTTTCTTT.